This TCR beta chain was recorded in a study of lymphopenia after photon versus proton radiotherapy. General observations from the study: Photon-treated patients lost naive T cells and TCR diversity; proton-treated stayed stable.

As regards this clone: No antigen is known for it.

Repertoires were generated with immunoSEQ multiplex PCR, while TCRdb's copy carries only in-frame clones and drops some. The data show roughly 64,000 clones, roughly 90% seen once. The V and J ends lost 0 bases and 2 bases respectively, with 7 bases between them. The CDR3 totals 14 residues. Germline CDR1 reads SGHKS; CDR2 reads YYEKEE (reference sequence). Sequencing used peripheral blood, obtained from a patient treated with proton-based radiotherapy. The clonotype was recovered from an older man with esophageal cancer. The chain uses TRBV5-5 and TRBJ2-3; the D is unclear. Here the CDR3 reads CASSLERFTDTQYF. In DNA form, the CDR3 reads TGTGCCAGCAGCTTGGAAAGGTTCACAGATACGCAGTATTTT.